This T cell receptor beta chain stems from a study of blood T cell repertoires in COVID-19. Study-level background: Spain, Italy and the United States supplied samples that represented acute and convalescent COVID-19. PBMCs, B-cell-depleted T cells, or T cells provided the cDNA or gDNA that made up the material.

V lost 0 bases to trimming and J lost 3 bases, with 10 bases between them. Germline V gene sequence: CDR1 SGHRS, CDR2 YFSETQ. There are 14 residues in the CDR3. Original methodology: Scientists estimated how many nucleated cells there were by amplifying reference gene primers. Produced via immunoSEQ multiplex PCR; TCRdb's table is partial and in-frame only. V and J calls and clone size follow that table, whereas D and trimming were derived from the DNA. The sample holds about 200,000 clones; around 90% are singletons and the top ten take roughly 3%. Sequencing input: peripheral blood. This TCR derives from a man between 60 and 75 years old with acute or convalescent COVID-19. This chain connects TRBV5-1 to TRBJ2-7; D may be TRBD2 (6 bases). CDR3 amino acids: CASSLDGGNYEQYF. The DNA for the CDR3 is TGCGCCAGCAGCTTGGATGGGGGGAACTACGAGCAGTACTTC.